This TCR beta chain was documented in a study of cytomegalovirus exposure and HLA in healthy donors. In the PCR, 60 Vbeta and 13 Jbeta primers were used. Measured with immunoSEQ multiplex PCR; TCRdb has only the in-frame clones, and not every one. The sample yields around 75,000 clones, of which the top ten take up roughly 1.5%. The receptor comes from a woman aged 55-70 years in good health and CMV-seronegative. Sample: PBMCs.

CDR3 sequence: CASRGTGGGQETQYF. The CDR3 DNA reads TGTGCCAGCAGGGGAACAGGGGGCGGCCAAGAGACCCAGTACTTC. The J gene is TRBJ2-5, the V gene TRBV28, with 9 bases lining up with TRBD1. Germline trimming cut 6 bases from V and 1 base from J; bases unmatched to any gene: 6. Germline V gene lookup returns CDR1 MDHEN and CDR2 SYDVKM. This CDR3 has 15 amino acids.